This T cell receptor beta chain comes out of a study of OX40 agonist ivuxolimab in advanced cancers. With regard to the full study: Ivuxolimab was a fully human IgG2 agonistic monoclonal antibody targeting the costimulatory receptor OX40 (CD134). Patients were allowed to have had prior anti-PD-1, anti-PD-L1 or anti-CTLA-4 therapy, and 40% to 45% of the dose-escalation patients had been treated with checkpoint inhibitors. The point of sequencing TCRbeta in the periphery was to test whether ivuxolimab changed TCR sequence diversity and drove clonal T-cell expansion. Of the 50 or so patients in dose escalation, approximately 20 had hepatocellular carcinoma, about 15 had melanoma, 9 had renal cell carcinoma and 9 had head and neck cancer. Partial responses occurred in three dose-escalation patients, of whom one had hepatocellular carcinoma and two had cutaneous melanoma. In the dose-escalation cohort, 82.7% of patients were male, and the mean age was approximately 64 years, with a range of 23 to 79. The monotherapy dose-escalation portion (N = 52 patients) of the phase I ivuxolimab trial is reported in the paper. Intravenous ivuxolimab was administered to patients every 2 weeks at six dose levels: 0.01, 0.1, 0.3, 1.5, 3 and 10 mg/kg.

The CDR3 contains 14 residues, cysteine and phenylalanine counted. The entry retains the CDR3 DNA only, 42 bases that are in frame from base 1. The germline V gene (reference sequence) yields LNHDA for CDR1 and SQIVND for CDR2. The V and J ends are trimmed by 4 bases and 0 bases, leaving 9 bases between them. Points the paper makes about the study in general: Antigen specificity was not determined for the clonally expanded peripheral T cells. Low levels of normalized T-cell clonal expansion were also seen in some nonresponding patients. After ivuxolimab, more expanded clones were found on average in CD8+ T cells than in CD4+ T cells. Partial responders in the 0.1-3.0 mg/kg groups had among the lowest normalized peripheral clonal expansion, especially among CD8+ T cells. Clonal expansion of both CD4+ and CD8+ blood T cells was observed from baseline to week 6 at doses 0.1 to 3.0 mg/kg.

Details on this clone: Its antigen has not been determined. Base qualities are not at hand, and no much larger clone is one base apart.

Patients with a history of autoimmune disease or receiving systemic immunosuppression were excluded from the trial. Peripheral blood for TCR sequencing was collected from all dose cohorts at baseline, on cycle 4 day 1, and on cycle 7 day 1. The samples were taken from a phase I, first-in-human, multicenter, open-label dose-escalation trial of ivuxolimab. Adults with locally advanced or metastatic head and neck squamous cell, hepatocellular, melanoma or renal cell carcinoma were enrolled in the trial. CD4+ and CD8+ T cells were sorted separately from peripheral blood before TCR sequencing. For sequencing of the TCRbeta CDR3 region, genomic DNA was extracted from the sorted cells. The immunoSEQ Assay was used for sequencing of TCRbeta CDR3 regions. What TCRdb holds here is the immuneACCESS table cut down to in-frame rearrangements. Part of the clones is not present; checked against another copy, under half of the missing clones reflect an unresolved V gene, and the others are unexplained. This sample comprises 55,000 or so clones, about nine tenths of them detected only once. Around 6.4% of the sample is taken by the ten largest.

The sequence came from an adult with an advanced solid tumor such as melanoma, head and neck, liver or kidney cancer. The sample consisted of CD4+ or CD8+ T cells sorted from blood, taken in a trial of the OX40 agonist ivuxolimab. The rearranged segments are TRBV19 and TRBJ1-2, with the D gene uncertain. The CDR3 here reads CASSTDQANYGYTF. At the DNA level, the sequence is TGTGCCAGTAGTACCGACCAAGCTAACTATGGCTACACCTTC. The CDR3, completed at both ends by the reference TRBV19 and TRBJ1-2 genes, gives the full variable domain DGGITQSPKYLFRKEGQNVTLSCEQNLNHDAMYWYRQDPGQGLRLIYYSQIVNDFQKGDIAEGYSVSREKKESFPLTVTSAQKNPTAFYLCASSTDQANYGYTFGSGTRLTVV.